The clone carrying this T cell receptor (beta chain) was observed once. The data originate from a study of blood T cell repertoires in COVID-19. Study-wide background: Samples taken during acute and convalescent COVID-19 were collected in the United States, Italy and Spain. Nucleic acid was either cDNA or gDNA, and it came from T cells, B-cell-depleted T cells, or PBMCs.

V lost 4 bases, J lost 3 bases, and 3 bases lay in between. The germline V gene encodes CDR1 KGHDR and CDR2 SFDVKD. The CDR3 contains 12 residues. Source study methods: Nucleated cell counts were estimated from reference gene primer amplification. Libraries were prepared by immunoSEQ multiplex PCR; TCRdb keeps only in-frame clonotypes and omits some of them. That table furnishes V, J and clone size, whereas the DNA furnished D and trimming. The sample records approximately 35,000 clones, more than 85% being singletons. The receptor's source is a human donor in a cohort sampled during active COVID-19. V usage is TRBV24-1 and J usage is TRBJ2-1; no firm D call. Sequencing was performed on peripheral blood. CDR3 sequence (DNA): TGTGCCACCAGTGACTACTACAATGAGCAGTTCTTC. Its protein is CATSDYYNEQFF.